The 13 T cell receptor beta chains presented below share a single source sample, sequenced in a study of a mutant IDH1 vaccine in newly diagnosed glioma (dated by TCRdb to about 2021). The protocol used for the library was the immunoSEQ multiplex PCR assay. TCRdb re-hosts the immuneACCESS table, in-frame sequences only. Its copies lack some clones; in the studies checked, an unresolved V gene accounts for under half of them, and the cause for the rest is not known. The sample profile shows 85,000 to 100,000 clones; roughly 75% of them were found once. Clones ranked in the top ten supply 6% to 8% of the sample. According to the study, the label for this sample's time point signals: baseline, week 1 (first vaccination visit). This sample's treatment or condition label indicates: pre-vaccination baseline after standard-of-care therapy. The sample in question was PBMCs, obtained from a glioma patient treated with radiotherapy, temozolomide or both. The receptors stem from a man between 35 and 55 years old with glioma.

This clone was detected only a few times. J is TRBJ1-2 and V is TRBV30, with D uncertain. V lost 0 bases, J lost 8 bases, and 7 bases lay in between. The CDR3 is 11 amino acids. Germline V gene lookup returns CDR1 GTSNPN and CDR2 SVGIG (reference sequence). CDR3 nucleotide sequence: TGTGCCTGGAGTGTAGGTCTAGGCTACACCTTC. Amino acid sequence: CAWSVGLGYTF.

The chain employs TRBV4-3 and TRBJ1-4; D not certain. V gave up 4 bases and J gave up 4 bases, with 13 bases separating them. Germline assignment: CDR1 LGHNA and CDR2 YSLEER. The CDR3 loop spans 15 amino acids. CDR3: CASSPRRQINEKLFF. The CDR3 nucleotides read TGCGCCAGCAGCCCAAGGCGGCAGATTAATGAAAAACTGTTTTTT.

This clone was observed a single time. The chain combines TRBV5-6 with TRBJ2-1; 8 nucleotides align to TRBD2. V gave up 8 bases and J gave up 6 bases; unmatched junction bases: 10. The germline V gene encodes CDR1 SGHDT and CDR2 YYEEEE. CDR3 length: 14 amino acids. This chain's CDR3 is CASMGLGVGNEQFF. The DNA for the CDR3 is TGTGCCAGTATGGGACTAGGGGTTGGCAATGAGCAGTTCTTC.

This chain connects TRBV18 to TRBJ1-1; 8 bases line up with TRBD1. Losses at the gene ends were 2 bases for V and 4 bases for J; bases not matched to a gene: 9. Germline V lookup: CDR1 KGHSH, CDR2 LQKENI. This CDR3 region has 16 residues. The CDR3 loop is CASSPYRTGGGTEAFF. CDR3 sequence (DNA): TGTGCCAGCTCACCATACCGAACAGGGGGAGGCACTGAAGCTTTCTTT.

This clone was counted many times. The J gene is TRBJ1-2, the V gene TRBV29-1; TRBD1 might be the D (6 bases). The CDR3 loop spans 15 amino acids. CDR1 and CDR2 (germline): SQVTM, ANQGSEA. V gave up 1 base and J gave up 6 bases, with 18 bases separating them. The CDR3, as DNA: TGCAGCGTTGAAGGCCCCGCGGGGCCAGGGGATGGCTACACCTTC. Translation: CSVEGPAGPGDGYTF.

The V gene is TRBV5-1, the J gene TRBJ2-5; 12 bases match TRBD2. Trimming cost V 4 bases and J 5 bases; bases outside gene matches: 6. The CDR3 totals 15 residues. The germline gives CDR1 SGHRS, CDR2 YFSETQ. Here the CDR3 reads CASSLAGGPFETQYF. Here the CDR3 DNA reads TGCGCCAGCAGCCTAGCGGGAGGGCCGTTTGAGACCCAGTACTTC. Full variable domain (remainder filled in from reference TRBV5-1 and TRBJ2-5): KAGVTQTPRYLIKTRGQQVTLSCSPISGHRSVSWYQQTPGQGLQFLFEYFSETQRNKGNFPGRFSGRQFSNSRSEMNVSTLELGDSALYLCASSLAGGPFETQYFGPGTRLLVL.

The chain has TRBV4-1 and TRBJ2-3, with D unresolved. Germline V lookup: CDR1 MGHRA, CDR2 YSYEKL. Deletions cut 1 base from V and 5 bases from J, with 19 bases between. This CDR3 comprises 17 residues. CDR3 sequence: CASSQVGLRSLQDTQYF. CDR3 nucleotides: TGCGCCAGCAGCCAAGTCGGGCTCCGCAGCCTTCAAGATACGCAGTATTTT.

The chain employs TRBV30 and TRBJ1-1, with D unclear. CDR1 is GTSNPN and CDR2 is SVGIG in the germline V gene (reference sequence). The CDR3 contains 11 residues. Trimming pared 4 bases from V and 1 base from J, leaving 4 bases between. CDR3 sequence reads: CAWIQNTEAFF. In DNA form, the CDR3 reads TGTGCCTGGATACAGAACACTGAAGCTTTCTTT. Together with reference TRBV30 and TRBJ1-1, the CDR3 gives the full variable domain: SQTIHQWPATLVQPVGSPLSLECTVEGTSNPNLYWYRQAAGRGLQLLFYSVGIGQISSEVPQNLSASRPQDRQFILSSKKLLLSDSGFYLCAWIQNTEAFFGQGTRLTVV.

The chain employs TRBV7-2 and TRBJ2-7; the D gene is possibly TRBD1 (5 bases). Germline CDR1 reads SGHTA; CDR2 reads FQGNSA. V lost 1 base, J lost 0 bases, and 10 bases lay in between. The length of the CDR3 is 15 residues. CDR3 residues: CASSLVPGNSYEQYF. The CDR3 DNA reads TGTGCCAGCAGCTTAGTTCCAGGGAACTCCTACGAGCAGTACTTC.

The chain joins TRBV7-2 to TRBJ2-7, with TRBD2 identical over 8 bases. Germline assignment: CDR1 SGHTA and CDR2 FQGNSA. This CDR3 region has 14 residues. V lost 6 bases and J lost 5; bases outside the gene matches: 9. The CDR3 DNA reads TGTGCCAGCAGTTTCGGGGGGGCGCGGGACGAGCAGTACTTC. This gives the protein CASSFGGARDEQYF.

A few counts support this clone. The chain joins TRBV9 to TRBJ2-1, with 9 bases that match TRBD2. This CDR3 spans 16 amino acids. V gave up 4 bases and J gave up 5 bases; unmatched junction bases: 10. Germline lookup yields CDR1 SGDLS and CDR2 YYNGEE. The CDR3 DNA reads TGTGCCAGCAGCTTTTTTGCGGGAGGGCTCCACAATGAGCAGTTCTTC. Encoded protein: CASSFFAGGLHNEQFF. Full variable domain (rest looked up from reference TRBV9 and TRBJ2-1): DSGVTQTPKHLITATGQRVTLRCSPRSGDLSVYWYQQSLDQGLQFLIQYYNGEERAKGNILERFSAQQFPDLHSELNLSSLELGDSALYFCASSFFAGGLHNEQFFGPGTRLTVL.

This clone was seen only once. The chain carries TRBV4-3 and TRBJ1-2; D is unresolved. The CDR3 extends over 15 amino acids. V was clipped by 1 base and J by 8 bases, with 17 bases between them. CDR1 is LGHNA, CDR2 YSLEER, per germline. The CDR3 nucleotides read TGCGCCAGCAGCCAAGTGGGTGGCCCTAGCTACGGCTACACCTTC. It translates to CASSQVGGPSYGYTF.

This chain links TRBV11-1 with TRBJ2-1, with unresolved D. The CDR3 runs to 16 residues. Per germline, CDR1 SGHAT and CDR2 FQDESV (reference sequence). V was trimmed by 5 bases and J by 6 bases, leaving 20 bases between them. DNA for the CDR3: TGTGCCAGCAGCCCCCGCTTTAGTACCGGGTCCAATGAGCAGTTCTTC. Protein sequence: CASSPRFSTGSNEQFF. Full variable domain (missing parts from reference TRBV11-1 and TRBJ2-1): EAEVAQSPRYKITEKSQAVAFWCDPISGHATLYWYRQILGQGPELLVQFQDESVVDDSQLPKDRFSAERLKGVDSTLKIQPAELGDSAMYLCASSPRFSTGSNEQFFGPGTRLTVL.